This TCR beta chain stems from a study of post-analysis software for immune sequencing data. Study-wide results and caveats: People with multiple sclerosis had a significantly lower normalized Chao1 diversity than controls did. About five TRBV segments, including TRBV5-6, TRBV5-1 and TRBV20-1, were more frequent in patients than controls.

Unique molecular identifiers featured in each of the TCR beta cDNA libraries. TCRdb reprocessed the PCR reads with MiXCR, giving one entry per CDR3 protein. The data hold approximately 730,000 distinct CDR3 sequences, with roughly 27% observed a single time. This CDR3 contains 12 residues. Trimming removed 6 bases at V and 7 bases at J, with 12 bases between. In the case of this clonotype: Its antigen remains unidentified.

The sample comprised blood. This TCR came from a girl aged 5 to 17 with multiple sclerosis. The chain joins TRBV12-3 or TRBV12-4 to TRBJ2-5; D might be TRBD1 or TRBD2, each matching 5 bases. The CDR3 nucleotides read TGTGCCAGCAGAACGGGGCGAATGACCCAGTACTTC. This sequence encodes CASRTGRMTQYF.